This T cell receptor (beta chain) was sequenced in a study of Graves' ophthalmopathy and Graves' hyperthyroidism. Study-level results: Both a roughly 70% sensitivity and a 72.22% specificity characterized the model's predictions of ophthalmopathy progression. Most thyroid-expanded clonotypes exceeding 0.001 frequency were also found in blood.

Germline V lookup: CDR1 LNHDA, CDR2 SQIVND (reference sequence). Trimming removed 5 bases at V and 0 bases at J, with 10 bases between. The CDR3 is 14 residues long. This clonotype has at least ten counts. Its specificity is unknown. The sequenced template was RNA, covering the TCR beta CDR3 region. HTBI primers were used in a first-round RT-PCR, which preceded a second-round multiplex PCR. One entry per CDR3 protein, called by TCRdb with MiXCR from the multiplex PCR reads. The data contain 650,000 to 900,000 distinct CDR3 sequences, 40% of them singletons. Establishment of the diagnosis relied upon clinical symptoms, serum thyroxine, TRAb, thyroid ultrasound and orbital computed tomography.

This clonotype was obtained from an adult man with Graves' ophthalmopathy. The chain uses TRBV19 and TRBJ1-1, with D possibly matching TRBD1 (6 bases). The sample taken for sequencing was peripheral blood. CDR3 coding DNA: TGTGCCAGTAGTCTACAGGGAATGAACACTGAAGCTTTCTTT. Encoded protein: CASSLQGMNTEAFF.